Listed below are T cell receptor beta chains from one sample, sequenced in a study of lymphopenia after photon versus proton radiotherapy. The assay was immunoSEQ multiplex PCR, and TCRdb's table has in-frame clones only and misses some. Of under 20,000 clones detected, under 95% appear once; the ten largest clones hold over 1.5%. Specimen: peripheral blood, collected from a patient treated with photon-based radiotherapy. Receptors originate from a woman aged 40 to 55 with cholangiocarcinoma. Both conserved end residues are part of each CDR3. The order of the fields is CDR3 DNA, CDR3 protein, J gene, V gene, D gene, clone size. D genes are given only for firm matches. Clone size, where shown, is once, few, many, or a class for clones that have expanded.

DNA: TGTGCCAGCAGCTTAGCGCTAGCGGGAATCCAGCCCCAGCATTTT
CDR3: CASSLALAGIQPQHF
J: TRBJ1-5
V: TRBV7-2
D: -
size: -

DNA: TGTGCCACCAAGGGCTCCGGGGGGAATCAGCCCCAGCATTTT
CDR3: CATKGSGGNQPQHF
J: TRBJ1-5
V: TRBV27
D: -
size: -

DNA: TGTGCCAGCAGTAACGGACTTAGCTACGAGCAGTACTTC
CDR3: CASSNGLSYEQYF
J: TRBJ2-7
V: TRBV28
D: -
size: -

DNA: TGCAGCGTTGTCAGGGAGACCCAGTACTTC
CDR3: CSVVRETQYF
J: TRBJ2-5
V: TRBV29-1
D: -
size: -

DNA: TGTGCCAGCACCCCGGAGAGGGGAGGCTACGAGCAGTACTTC
CDR3: CASTPERGGYEQYF
J: TRBJ2-7
V: TRBV7-8
D: -
size: -

DNA: TGCAGCGTGGTGGGGACAGGGACCGGGAACGAGCAGTACTTC
CDR3: CSVVGTGTGNEQYF
J: TRBJ2-7
V: TRBV29-1
D: TRBD1
size: -

DNA: TGTGCCAGCACAGGGCCCTCAGGGGCAAGTGATACGCAGTATTTT
CDR3: CASTGPSGASDTQYF
J: TRBJ2-3
V: TRBV5-4
D: -
size: -

DNA: TGTGCCAGCTCACGAGTCTCAGGGACCTACGAGCAGTACTTC
CDR3: CASSRVSGTYEQYF
J: TRBJ2-7
V: TRBV18
D: -
size: -

DNA: TGCAGCGTTGGCGGACAGCCGAATTCACCCCTCCACTTT
CDR3: CSVGGQPNSPLHF
J: TRBJ1-6
V: TRBV29-1
D: -
size: -

DNA: TGTGCCAGCAGCTTAGGTCAAGCGGGGGGGCTGACCCAGTACTTC
CDR3: CASSLGQAGGLTQYF
J: TRBJ2-5
V: TRBV7-6
D: TRBD2
size: -

DNA: TGCGCCAGCAGTTCCGGCTTAAGCGGGGGGGCCCCCAGGGAGACCCAGTACTTC
CDR3: CASSSGLSGGAPRETQYF
J: TRBJ2-5
V: TRBV5-1
D: TRBD2
size: -

DNA: TGTGCCAGCAGCTCTCGTCTAGCCAAAAACATTCAGTACTTC
CDR3: CASSSRLAKNIQYF
J: TRBJ2-4
V: TRBV11-2
D: -
size: -

DNA: TGCGCCAGCAAACAGGGGGTCGCTACGACTGAAGCTTTCTTT
CDR3: CASKQGVATTEAFF
J: TRBJ1-1
V: TRBV5-1
D: TRBD1
size: -

DNA: TGTGCCTGGCAACGGGACAGGGAAGAAAAACTGTTTTTT
CDR3: CAWQRDREEKLFF
J: TRBJ1-4
V: TRBV30
D: TRBD1
size: once

DNA: TGTGCCAGCAGTGAGGGGCTAGCGGGGGGTTACACAGATACGCAGTATTTT
CDR3: CASSEGLAGGYTDTQYF
J: TRBJ2-3
V: TRBV2
D: TRBD2
size: -

DNA: TGTGCCAGCAGTTACGAAGCAGGGGGCGTCGGGTTGGGGCAGTTCTTC
CDR3: CASSYEAGGVGLGQFF
J: TRBJ2-1
V: TRBV6-6
D: TRBD1
size: -

DNA: TGTGCCAGCAGTTTGTCCGAGCAGTACTTC
CDR3: CASSLSEQYF
J: TRBJ2-7
V: TRBV28
D: -
size: -

DNA: TGTGCCAGCAGTTCTCTAGGGGGTAGCAATCAGCCCCAGCATTTT
CDR3: CASSSLGGSNQPQHF
J: TRBJ1-5
V: TRBV2
D: -
size: -

DNA: TGTGCCAGCAGCTTAGTCGGGGCCGGTGAAGCTTTCTTT
CDR3: CASSLVGAGEAFF
J: TRBJ1-1
V: TRBV13
D: -
size: few

DNA: TGTGCCAGCAGTACCCCCCAGGGTACTGAAGCTTTCTTT
CDR3: CASSTPQGTEAFF
J: TRBJ1-1
V: TRBV6-5
D: -
size: once

DNA: TGTGCCAGCAGCTTATTGGTAGGGACCTACAATGAGCAGTTCTTC
CDR3: CASSLLVGTYNEQFF
J: TRBJ2-1
V: TRBV5-5
D: -
size: -

DNA: TGTGCCAGCAGCCCGATAGGGGGAAGGTTGGATACGCAGTATTTT
CDR3: CASSPIGGRLDTQYF
J: TRBJ2-3
V: TRBV9
D: -
size: -

DNA: TGTGCCAGCAGCCCGAGGACTGGCTACAATGAGCAGTTCTTC
CDR3: CASSPRTGYNEQFF
J: TRBJ2-1
V: TRBV9
D: -
size: -

DNA: TGTGCCAGTAGTATAATCGGACAGGGAGACTTTAGCAATCAGCCCCAGCATTTT
CDR3: CASSIIGQGDFSNQPQHF
J: TRBJ1-5
V: TRBV19
D: TRBD1
size: -

DNA: TGCGCCAGCAGCCAACACTCCTTAGATACGCAGTATTTT
CDR3: CASSQHSLDTQYF
J: TRBJ2-3
V: TRBV4-3
D: -
size: -

DNA: TGTGCCAGCAGCATCGTAGGAGCAGACGGAACTGAAGCTTTCTTT
CDR3: CASSIVGADGTEAFF
J: TRBJ1-1
V: TRBV4-2
D: -
size: -

DNA: TGTGCCAGCAGACAGACAATGAACACTGAAGCTTTCTTT
CDR3: CASRQTMNTEAFF
J: TRBJ1-1
V: TRBV6-1
D: -
size: -

DNA: TGTGCCAGCAGCTTGAAGGGGGGGCTTCCGAACACCGGGGAGCTGTTTTTT
CDR3: CASSLKGGLPNTGELFF
J: TRBJ2-2
V: TRBV5-4
D: -
size: -

DNA: TGTGCCAGTAAAACAGGGGCTGGAAACACCATATATTTT
CDR3: CASKTGAGNTIYF
J: TRBJ1-3
V: TRBV2
D: TRBD1
size: -

DNA: TGCGCCAGCAGTGTGGCCTACAATGAGCAGTTCTTC
CDR3: CASSVAYNEQFF
J: TRBJ2-1
V: TRBV10-2
D: -
size: -

DNA: TGTGCCAGCAGCTCCTCCGGACAGAGGGGTGAAAAACTGTTTTTT
CDR3: CASSSSGQRGEKLFF
J: TRBJ1-4
V: TRBV6-6
D: -
size: -

DNA: TGTGCCATCGGCCCCGGGCAGGACTTTAGCACAGATACGCAGTATTTT
CDR3: CAIGPGQDFSTDTQYF
J: TRBJ2-3
V: TRBV10-3
D: -
size: -

DNA: TGTGCCAGCAGTTCCAGACGCCCCTCGGGCACCGGGGAGCTGTTTTTT
CDR3: CASSSRRPSGTGELFF
J: TRBJ2-2
V: TRBV27
D: -
size: -

DNA: TGTGCCAGCTCACCTTCTCGAGCAGGGGGCGCGGGGACCCAGTACTTC
CDR3: CASSPSRAGGAGTQYF
J: TRBJ2-5
V: TRBV18
D: TRBD1
size: -

DNA: TGTGCCAGCAGGGACAGGGGAAGGAACACTGAAGCTTTCTTT
CDR3: CASRDRGRNTEAFF
J: TRBJ1-1
V: TRBV5-6
D: TRBD1
size: -

DNA: TGTGCCAGCAGTTACTCGGGGACGCTCCAAGAGACCCAGTACTTC
CDR3: CASSYSGTLQETQYF
J: TRBJ2-5
V: TRBV6-6
D: -
size: -

DNA: TGCAGCGCCTCGACCGGGCCCAGGGCGAGTGAGCAGTTCTTC
CDR3: CSASTGPRASEQFF
J: TRBJ2-1
V: TRBV29-1
D: -
size: few

DNA: TGCAGCGTTGAACCCCCCGGGGGAGAGCAGTACTTC
CDR3: CSVEPPGGEQYF
J: TRBJ2-7
V: TRBV29-1
D: -
size: -

DNA: TGTGCCAGCAGCCACGGGACAGGATCCTACGAGCAGTACTTC
CDR3: CASSHGTGSYEQYF
J: TRBJ2-7
V: TRBV5-4
D: TRBD1
size: -

DNA: TGCGCCAGCAGCTCGTTGACAGGGCGGGACACTGAAGCTTTCTTT
CDR3: CASSSLTGRDTEAFF
J: TRBJ1-1
V: TRBV5-1
D: TRBD1
size: -

DNA: TGTGCCAGCAGCTTGTTCACTAGCGGCCTCAGCTCCTACAATGAGCAGTTCTTC
CDR3: CASSLFTSGLSSYNEQFF
J: TRBJ2-1
V: TRBV7-3
D: TRBD2
size: -

DNA: TGTGCCGTACTCGCGCGTCCCATGAACACTGAAGCTTTCTTT
CDR3: CAVLARPMNTEAFF
J: TRBJ1-1
V: TRBV2
D: -
size: -

DNA: TGCGCCAGCAGCTTGGAATCCGGGACAGGGAACACTGAAGCTTTCTTT
CDR3: CASSLESGTGNTEAFF
J: TRBJ1-1
V: TRBV5-1
D: TRBD1
size: -

DNA: TGCGCCAGCTCTAGCGGGGGCACAGATACGCAGTATTTT
CDR3: CASSSGGTDTQYF
J: TRBJ2-3
V: TRBV10-1
D: TRBD2
size: -

DNA: TGTGCCAGCAGCGAAACACAGAACACTGAAGCTTTCTTT
CDR3: CASSETQNTEAFF
J: TRBJ1-1
V: TRBV5-6
D: -
size: -

DNA: TGTGCCAGCAGTCTAACCGGGACAGGGCAGGACGAGCAGTACTTC
CDR3: CASSLTGTGQDEQYF
J: TRBJ2-7
V: TRBV28
D: TRBD1
size: -

DNA: TGTGCTAGTGGTTTGGACAGGGCAAATGAGCAGTTCTTC
CDR3: CASGLDRANEQFF
J: TRBJ2-1
V: TRBV12-5
D: -
size: -

DNA: TGTGCCTGGACCTCCCTCTATGGCTACACCTTC
CDR3: CAWTSLYGYTF
J: TRBJ1-2
V: TRBV30
D: -
size: -

DNA: TGTGCCTGGAGTGTACAAGGCGGCTTTTTCGGCTACACCTTC
CDR3: CAWSVQGGFFGYTF
J: TRBJ1-2
V: TRBV30
D: -
size: -

DNA: TGTGCCAGCAGCAGCACCCGGACAGGGGAGGCAGAGACCCAGTACTTC
CDR3: CASSSTRTGEAETQYF
J: TRBJ2-5
V: TRBV21-1
D: -
size: -

DNA: TGTGCCAGCAGTTATCAGAGGGAAGTAAAGACCCAGTACTTC
CDR3: CASSYQREVKTQYF
J: TRBJ2-5
V: TRBV14
D: -
size: -

DNA: TGTGCCAGCAGTCCACAGGGGAGGTTGCATGGCTACACCTTC
CDR3: CASSPQGRLHGYTF
J: TRBJ1-2
V: TRBV27
D: TRBD1
size: -

DNA: TGCGCCAGCACGCTCAAGACAGGGCCACCGTACAATGAGCAGTTCTTC
CDR3: CASTLKTGPPYNEQFF
J: TRBJ2-1
V: TRBV5-1
D: TRBD1
size: -

DNA: TGTGCCAGCAGCATCCTGGACAGGGGGTATAATTCACCCCTCCACTTT
CDR3: CASSILDRGYNSPLHF
J: TRBJ1-6
V: TRBV7-8
D: TRBD1
size: -

DNA: TGTGCCAGCAGTGCGGGAGGGGACAGGGAGCAGTTCTTC
CDR3: CASSAGGDREQFF
J: TRBJ2-1
V: TRBV11-3
D: -
size: -

DNA: TGTGCCTGGAGAGAAACAGCACGGGAGACCCAGTACTTC
CDR3: CAWRETARETQYF
J: TRBJ2-5
V: TRBV30
D: -
size: -

DNA: TGTGCCAGCAGTGAAGCACAGGGGAGCACCGGGGAGCTGTTTTTT
CDR3: CASSEAQGSTGELFF
J: TRBJ2-2
V: TRBV9
D: TRBD1
size: -

DNA: TGTGCCAGCAGCTTAAGAGGGAGGGGCGACGAGCAGTACTTC
CDR3: CASSLRGRGDEQYF
J: TRBJ2-7
V: TRBV7-8
D: TRBD2
size: -

DNA: TGTGCCAGCAGCTCTATAGCGGGAAAGAATGGCGAGCAGTACTTC
CDR3: CASSSIAGKNGEQYF
J: TRBJ2-7
V: TRBV7-6
D: TRBD2
size: -

DNA: TGTGCCAGCAGTTTATATGAGGGACTAGCGGGAGTCAGGGAGCTGTTTTTT
CDR3: CASSLYEGLAGVRELFF
J: TRBJ2-2
V: TRBV27
D: TRBD2
size: -